This T cell receptor (beta chain) was documented in a study of blood T cell repertoires in COVID-19. Study-level background: Sites across the United States, Italy and Spain contributed samples from acute and convalescent COVID-19. The analysed material was cDNA or gDNA that came from T cells, B-cell-depleted T cells, or PBMCs.

This clone was picked up one time. Germline V CDR1 and CDR2: SQVTM, ANQGSEA. The V gene lost 6 bases and the J gene lost 5 bases, with 13 bases spanning the gap. This CDR3 has 12 amino acids. Source study methods: Scientists estimated how many nucleated cells there were by amplifying reference gene primers. Profiling relied on immunoSEQ multiplex PCR, and the TCRdb table lists in-frame clones only, not all of them. V and J calls and clone size are given by that table; D and trimming were obtained from the DNA. The sample lists fewer than 200,000 clones; approximately 80% were seen once. The TCR comes from a woman aged 80 or older with active or convalescent COVID-19. The gene calls are TRBV29-1 and TRBJ1-2; weak D call: TRBD1 (5 bases). Sequencing input: peripheral blood. This chain's CDR3 is CSVAGGAYGYTF. The CDR3, as DNA: TGCAGCGTCGCCGGAGGGGCTTATGGCTACACCTTC.